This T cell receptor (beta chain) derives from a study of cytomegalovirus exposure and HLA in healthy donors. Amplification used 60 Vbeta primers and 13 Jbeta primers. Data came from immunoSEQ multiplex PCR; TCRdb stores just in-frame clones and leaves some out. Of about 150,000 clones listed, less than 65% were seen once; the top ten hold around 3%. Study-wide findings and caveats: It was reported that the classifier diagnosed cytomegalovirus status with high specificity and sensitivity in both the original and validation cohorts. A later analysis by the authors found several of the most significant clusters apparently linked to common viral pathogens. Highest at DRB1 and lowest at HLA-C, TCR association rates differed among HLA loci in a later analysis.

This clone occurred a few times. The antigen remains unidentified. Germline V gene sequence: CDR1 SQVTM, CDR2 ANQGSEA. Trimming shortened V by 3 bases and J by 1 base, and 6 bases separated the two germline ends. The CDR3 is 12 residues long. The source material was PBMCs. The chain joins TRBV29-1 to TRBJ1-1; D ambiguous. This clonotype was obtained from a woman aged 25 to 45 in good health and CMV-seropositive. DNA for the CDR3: TGCAGCGTTGAGGCAGGGAACACTGAAGCTTTCTTT. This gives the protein CSVEAGNTEAFF.